A single sample gave rise to the 10 T cell receptor beta chains below, sequenced in a study of cytomegalovirus exposure and HLA in healthy donors. Primers for the PCR totalled 60 Vbeta and 13 Jbeta. Generated by immunoSEQ multiplex PCR, the TCRdb table keeps only in-frame clones and is missing some. The sample shows some 150,000 clones, around 82% of them seen only once. Input material: PBMCs. The receptors shown here come from a man between 50 and 59 years old in good health and CMV-seropositive.

This sequence joins TRBV16 and TRBJ1-1; tentative D call: TRBD1 (5 bases). V gave up 5 bases and J gave up 1 base, with 20 bases separating them. Per germline, CDR1 KGHSY and CDR2 FQNENV. The CDR3 has 17 residues. The CDR3 DNA sequence: TGTGCCAGCAGCGCATACAGGTGGGATTACGGGAACACTGAAGCTTTCTTT. Translated: CASSAYRWDYGNTEAFF.

CDR3 nucleotide sequence: TGTGCCAGCAGCTTGTGGACAGGGGGGATCGGGACTGAAGCTTTCTTT. This translates into CASSLWTGGIGTEAFF. The chain joins TRBV13 to TRBJ1-1, with 10 bases matching TRBD1. The CDR3 length is 16 residues. With V trimmed by 3 bases and J by 5 bases, 9 bases remained unmatched. Germline V lookup: CDR1 PRHDT, CDR2 FYEKMQ (reference sequence). The complete variable domain, with remaining parts taken from reference TRBV13 and TRBJ1-1, reads AAGVIQSPRHLIKEKRETATLKCYPIPRHDTVYWYQQGPGQDPQFLISFYEKMQSDKGSIPDRFSAQQFSDYHSELNMSSLELGDSALYFCASSLWTGGIGTEAFFGQGTRLTVV.

Only one count was recorded for this clone. The V call is TRBV11-3, the J call TRBJ1-3; 10 bases agree with TRBD1. From germline, CDR1 is SGHNT and CDR2 YENEEA. The V gene end was trimmed by 0 bases and the J gene end by 5 bases; junction bases not matched to a gene: 10. The CDR3 totals 18 residues. The CDR3: CASSLDRDRGPTRNTIYF. CDR3 bases: TGTGCCAGCAGCTTAGATCGGGACAGGGGACCCACTCGAAACACCATATATTTT.

Many counts were recorded for this clone. The rearrangement uses TRBV5-1 and TRBJ1-1; D remains unclear. The germline gives CDR1 SGHRS, CDR2 YFSETQ. The CDR3 is made up of 14 amino acids. V lost 0 bases, J lost 7 bases, and 13 bases lay in between. The CDR3 reads CASSLGLQVGEAFF. In DNA, the CDR3 is TGCGCCAGCAGCTTGGGTCTCCAGGTCGGTGAAGCTTTCTTT.

The chain employs TRBV4-1 and TRBJ2-1, with 10 bases lining up with TRBD2. Trimming at V came to 3 bases and at J to 1 base, leaving 9 bases not matched to a gene. Germline CDR1 and CDR2: MGHRA and YSYEKL. This CDR3 has 18 amino acids. In DNA form, the CDR3 reads TGCGCCAGCAGCCATGTAGGCGGACTAGCGGCGTCCTACAATGAGCAGTTCTTC. Translated: CASSHVGGLAASYNEQFF.

The chain couples TRBV4-3 to TRBJ2-7; the D gene is possibly TRBD2 (5 bases). The CDR3 is made up of 12 amino acids. Germline CDR1 is LGHNA and CDR2 is YSLEER. The V gene lost 3 bases and the J gene lost 6 bases, with 9 bases spanning the gap. CDR3 residues: CASSHPGFEQYF. The CDR3 bases are TGCGCCAGCAGCCACCCGGGGTTCGAGCAGTACTTC.

This chain uses TRBV7-8 with TRBJ1-1; 9 bases line up with TRBD1. Trimming removed 5 bases from V and 3 bases from J; junction bases left unmatched: 10. This CDR3 region has 16 residues. Germline CDR1 reads SGHVS; CDR2 reads FQNEAQ. The CDR3 sequence: CASSRDRGLRDTEAFF. The CDR3 nucleotides are TGTGCCAGCAGCAGAGACAGGGGGTTGAGAGACACTGAAGCTTTCTTT.

The chain carries TRBV7-2 and TRBJ2-3; the D gene is possibly TRBD2 (6 bases). CDR3 length: 14 residues. V was trimmed by 7 bases and J by 2 bases, leaving 13 bases between them. From germline, CDR1 is SGHTA and CDR2 FQGNSA. CDR3 nucleotide sequence: TGTGCCAGCAAGCGGGCATACCTCACAGATACGCAGTATTTT. Translating gives CASKRAYLTDTQYF.

The chain uses TRBV11-3 and TRBJ2-2; TRBD1 agrees at 7 bases. V lost 2 bases and J lost 6; bases outside the gene matches: 0. There are 13 residues in the CDR3. The germline CDR1 and CDR2 sequences are SGHNT and YENEEA. The CDR3 loop reads CASSLQGAGELFF. In DNA, the CDR3 is TGTGCCAGCAGCTTACAGGGGGCCGGGGAGCTGTTTTTT.

The chain recombines TRBV28 with TRBJ1-2, with D unclear. The ends were cut back, 7 bases at V and 2 bases at J, with 23 bases in the middle. Germline V gene lookup returns CDR1 MDHEN and CDR2 SYDVKM. CDR3 size: 17 residues. CDR3 coding DNA: TGTGCCAGCACCCCTTTAATGGTATACATCTTGAACTATGGCTACACCTTC. Its protein product is CASTPLMVYILNYGYTF.